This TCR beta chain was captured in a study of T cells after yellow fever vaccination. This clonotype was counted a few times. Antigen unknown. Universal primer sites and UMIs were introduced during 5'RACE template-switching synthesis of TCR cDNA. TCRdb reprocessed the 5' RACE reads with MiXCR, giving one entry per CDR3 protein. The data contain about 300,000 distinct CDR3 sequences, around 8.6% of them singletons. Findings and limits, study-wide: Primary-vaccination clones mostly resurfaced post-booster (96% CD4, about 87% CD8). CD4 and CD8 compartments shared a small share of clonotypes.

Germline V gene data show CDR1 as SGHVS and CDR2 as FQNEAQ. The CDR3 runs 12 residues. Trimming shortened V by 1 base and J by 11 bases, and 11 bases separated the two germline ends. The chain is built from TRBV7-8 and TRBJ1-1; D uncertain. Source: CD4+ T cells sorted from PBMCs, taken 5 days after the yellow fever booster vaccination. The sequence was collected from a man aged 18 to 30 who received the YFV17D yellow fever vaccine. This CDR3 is CASSLVLTGAFF. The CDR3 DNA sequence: TGTGCCAGCAGCTTAGTCCTTACTGGGGCTTTCTTT.